The 22 T cell receptor beta chains reported below all come from one sample, sequenced in a study of CD8 T cells in Susac syndrome (dated by TCRdb to about 2019). The library was built by means of the immunoSEQ multiplex PCR assay. RNA was extracted with the RNeasy kit and about 0.5 to 1 ug was reverse transcribed using random hexamers. TCRdb reran the public reads through fastp at Q25 and MiXCR, keeping productive beta chains. All rows with the same CDR3 protein become a single entry with the most common DNA and genes. This sample gives 150,000 to 160,000 distinct CDR3 sequences in total; roughly 94% of them show up just once. The ten largest clones represent about 0.19% of the sample. The source material was CD8+ T cells from PBMCs. The source is a human donor with multiple sclerosis.

This sequence joins TRBV30 and TRBJ1-1; no firm D call. The V gene lost 4 bases and the J gene lost 0 bases, with 15 bases spanning the gap. From germline, CDR1 is GTSNPN and CDR2 SVGIG (reference sequence). This CDR3 contains 15 residues. The CDR3 DNA follows: TGTGCCTGGATTCCCGACAACCTTATGAACACTGAAGCTTTCTTT. As protein: CAWIPDNLMNTEAFF.

This CDR3 reads CASQGARAFF. CDR3 nucleotide sequence: TGTGCCAGTCAGGGGGCAAGAGCTTTCTTT. The gene calls are TRBV2 and TRBJ1-1; 8 nucleotides match TRBD1. J was trimmed by 10 bases and V by 9 bases; bases with no gene match: 4. The germline V gene encodes CDR1 SNHLY and CDR2 FYNNEI. There are 10 residues in the CDR3.

The CDR3 nucleotides are TGTGCCAGCAGCCAAGAGTCCGAGGTCCTGACTTTC. It specifies CASSQESEVLTF. The genes are TRBV14 and TRBJ2-6; D remains unclear. In germline, CDR1 is SGHDN, CDR2 FVKESK. V was pared by 0 bases and J by 13 bases, with 7 bases between. The CDR3 totals 12 residues.

The rearrangement uses TRBV2 and TRBJ2-7, with 9 bases identical to TRBD1. The germline CDR1 and CDR2 sequences are SNHLY and FYNNEI. Trimming took 10 bases from V and 3 from J; bases not matched to a gene: 10. CDR3 length equals 14 residues. CDR3 region: CATLGGQGSYEQYF. The CDR3 bases are TGTGCCACTCTGGGGGGACAGGGAAGCTACGAGCAGTACTTC. The full variable domain, with the rest looked up from reference TRBV2 and TRBJ2-7, is EPEVTQTPSHQVTQMGQEVILRCVPISNHLYFYWYRQILGQKVEFLVSFYNNEISEKSEIFDDQFSVERPDGSNFTLKIRSTKLEDSAMYFCATLGGQGSYEQYFGPGTRLTVT.

This chain links TRBV30 with TRBJ1-4; 10 nucleotides align to TRBD1. J lost 8 bases, V lost 1 base, and 7 bases had no gene match. The CDR3 sequence is 15 residues long. Germline V lookup: CDR1 GTSNPN, CDR2 SVGIG (reference sequence). The CDR3 loop is CAWSAPGQGTEKLFF. Written as DNA, the CDR3 is TGTGCCTGGAGTGCTCCGGGACAGGGGACAGAAAAACTGTTTTTT.

This chain connects TRBV20-1 to TRBJ1-1; no definite D call. CDR3 length: 10 amino acids. Germline V gene sequence: CDR1 DFQATT, CDR2 SNEGSKA (reference sequence). V dropped 2 bases and J dropped 2 bases, with 0 bases sitting between them. The CDR3 loop is CSARNTEAFF. DNA of the CDR3: TGCAGTGCTAGAAACACTGAAGCTTTCTTT.

The V call is TRBV4-1, the J call TRBJ2-7, with 7 bases aligning to TRBD1. CDR1 and CDR2 (germline): MGHRA, YSYEKL. This CDR3 contains 15 residues. The trim removed 1 base at V and 4 bases at J, leaving 7 bases unmatched. The DNA of the CDR3 is TGCGCCAGCAGCCAAGTTCCCGACAGGGAATACGAGCAGTACTTC. As protein: CASSQVPDREYEQYF.

The chain carries TRBV30 and TRBJ1-5, with D unclear. The CDR3 extends over 14 amino acids. Germline values: CDR1 GTSNPN, CDR2 SVGIG (reference sequence). The V end lost 1 base, the J end lost 7 bases, and 14 bases lay between the germline ends. For the CDR3, the DNA is TGTGCCTGGAGTGGGACCGGCTCGGGGCAGCCCCAGCATTTT. Protein sequence: CAWSGTGSGQPQHF.

This rearrangement joins TRBV10-3 to TRBJ2-6; D possibly corresponds to TRBD2 (6 bases). Germline V gene sequence: CDR1 ENHRY, CDR2 SYGVKD. CDR3 length equals 13 residues. Trimming pared 8 bases from V and 3 bases from J, leaving 8 bases between. In DNA form, the CDR3 reads TGTGCCATCCAGGGAGGTGGGGCCAACGTCCTGACTTTC. Protein product: CAIQGGGANVLTF.

This chain links TRBV7-6 with TRBJ2-7, with 12 bases identical to TRBD2. Looked up from germline, CDR1 is SGHVS and CDR2 is FNYEAQ. The CDR3 length is 18 residues. Trimming at V came to 1 base and at J to 2 bases, leaving 9 bases not matched to a gene. Here the CDR3 reads CASSLGTSGEGFAYEQYF. CDR3 in DNA: TGTGCCAGCAGCTTAGGGACTAGCGGGGAAGGTTTTGCCTACGAGCAGTACTTC.

This chain uses TRBV7-9 with TRBJ2-7; TRBD1 agrees at 7 bases. The CDR3 is 14 amino acids. With V trimmed by 3 bases and J by 3 bases, 5 bases remained unmatched. The germline V gene has CDR1 SEHNR and CDR2 FQNEAQ (reference sequence). CDR3 DNA: TGTGCCAGCAGCTTCGACGGGACAGTCTACGAGCAGTACTTC. The encoded protein is CASSFDGTVYEQYF.

The gene calls are TRBV9 and TRBJ2-2; D gene ambiguous. CDR1 and CDR2 from the germline V gene are SGDLS and YYNGEE. Trimming took 0 bases from V and 7 from J, leaving 13 bases between them. This CDR3 comprises 15 residues. The CDR3 DNA follows: TGTGCCAGCAGCGTAGGAGGATTCGGAAACGGGGAGCTGTTTTTT. The encoded protein is CASSVGGFGNGELFF.

V gene TRBV28 combines with J gene TRBJ1-5, with a possible D match to TRBD1 (5 bases). CDR3 length equals 14 residues. Germline V lookup: CDR1 MDHEN, CDR2 SYDVKM. Trimming took off 2 bases at V and 10 bases at J, with 15 bases between the two ends. The CDR3 is CASSLTGTGAPQHF. CDR3 nucleotides: TGTGCCAGCAGTTTAACCGGGACCGGCGCACCCCAGCATTTT.

The chain recombines TRBV5-6 with TRBJ2-5; D uncertain. V dropped 4 bases and J dropped 7 bases, with 11 bases sitting between them. This CDR3 has 12 amino acids. Germline values: CDR1 SGHDT, CDR2 YYEEEE. The CDR3 sequence is CASSPGTRTQYF. CDR3 DNA sequence: TGTGCCAGCAGCCCGGGTACGCGGACCCAGTACTTC.

The V gene is TRBV7-9, the J gene TRBJ2-3, with 7 positions matching TRBD1. Germline CDR1 SEHNR, CDR2 FQNEAQ (reference sequence). This CDR3 comprises 16 residues. With 4 bases clipped from V and 3 bases from J, the junction kept 10 bases outside the gene matches. CDR3 protein: CASSSPTGKSTDTQYF. The CDR3 DNA reads TGTGCCAGCAGCTCTCCGACAGGGAAGTCGACAGATACGCAGTATTTT.

The genes are TRBV29-1 and TRBJ2-4; D could derive from TRBD1 or TRBD2 (5 bases each). The V gene's germline CDR1 is SQVTM and CDR2 ANQGSEA. The CDR3 contains 13 residues. V was shortened by 5 bases and J by 3 bases, with 11 bases between the two germline ends. This CDR3 reads CSVLGRSKNIQYF. DNA of the CDR3: TGCAGCGTTTTGGGACGGAGCAAAAACATTCAGTACTTC.

J is TRBJ1-4 and V is TRBV5-1, with TRBD1 matching over 9 bases. V lost 4 bases to trimming and J lost 8 bases; unmatched junction nucleotides: 12. The CDR3 runs to 16 residues. Germline-derived CDR1 and CDR2 are SGHRS and YFSETQ. The CDR3 DNA reads TGCGCCAGCAGCCCAGAGATACAACAGGGGGCGGAAAAACTGTTTTTT. Its translation is CASSPEIQQGAEKLFF.

The chain joins TRBV20-1 to TRBJ2-5; D not resolved. Trimming cost V 0 bases and J 4 bases, with 3 bases left between them. The CDR3 runs 11 residues. Germline CDR1 and CDR2: DFQATT and SNEGSKA (reference sequence). As DNA, the CDR3 is TGCAGTGCTAGAGAATTAGAGACCCAGTACTTC. It codes for CSARELETQYF.

The CDR3 bases are TGCAGACCTCTCCGAACAGGGAGCGTCTACGAGCAGTACTTC. It codes for CRPLRTGSVYEQYF. The genes are TRBV20-1 and TRBJ2-7, with D possibly being TRBD1 (6 bases). Germline CDR1 and CDR2: DFQATT and SNEGSKA (reference sequence). This CDR3 is built from 14 residues.

This clonotype was seen once. This sequence joins TRBV15 and TRBJ2-1; 8 bases align to TRBD2. The junction had 3 bases not matched to a gene; V was cut back by 3 bases and J by 2 bases. This CDR3 region has 15 residues. Germline CDR1 is LNHNV and CDR2 is YYDKDF (reference sequence). This chain's CDR3 is CATSSGRGAYNEQFF. CDR3 in DNA: TGTGCCACCAGCAGTGGGCGGGGGGCCTACAATGAGCAGTTCTTC.

This chain joins TRBV20-1 and TRBJ2-1; possibly TRBD2 for D (5 bases). Germline V gene sequence: CDR1 DFQATT, CDR2 SNEGSKA (reference sequence). V lost 4 bases, J lost 2 bases, and 15 bases lay in between. CDR3 length: 15 amino acids. In DNA, the CDR3 is TGCAGTGCTAAACCCGTGAGGGAGACCTACAATGAGCAGTTCTTC. Translating gives CSAKPVRETYNEQFF.

The chain is built from TRBV12-3 or TRBV12-4 and TRBJ2-4; D gene unclear. The length of the CDR3 is 15 residues. Trimming left V 10 bases short and J 0 bases short, with 16 bases between. The DNA of the CDR3 is TGTGCCATCCCCCCTCCCATTCTAGCCAAAAACATTCAGTACTTC. It is translated as CAIPPPILAKNIQYF.